The entry below describes one TCR beta chain. Treatment denoted: randomized to nivolumab then ipilimumab (arm A) or the reverse (arm B). Sorted cells were live CD3+CD8+, lacking CD19 and CD56, from PBMCs. Per germline, CDR1 PRHDT and CDR2 FYEKMQ (reference sequence). There are 17 residues in the CDR3. V was cut by 5 bases and J by 4 bases, with 18 bases left in between. These data are taken from a study of sequential checkpoint blockade in melanoma. Clones were sequenced by immunoSEQ multiplex PCR, and TCRdb holds only the in-frame ones, with some missing. The sample has roughly 12,000 clones, about three quarters seen once; the top ten hold approximately 10%.

This rearrangement joins TRBV13 to TRBJ2-6; D may be TRBD1 (6 bases). Specimen: CD8+ T cells sorted from blood (inferred from file names), collected from a patient given nivolumab and ipilimumab in sequence. This clonotype was sampled from a human donor with melanoma. The CDR3 loop is CASSEQGGLTGANVLTF. The DNA of the CDR3 is TGTGCCAGCAGCGAACAGGGTGGGCTTACGGGGGCCAACGTCCTGACTTTC.